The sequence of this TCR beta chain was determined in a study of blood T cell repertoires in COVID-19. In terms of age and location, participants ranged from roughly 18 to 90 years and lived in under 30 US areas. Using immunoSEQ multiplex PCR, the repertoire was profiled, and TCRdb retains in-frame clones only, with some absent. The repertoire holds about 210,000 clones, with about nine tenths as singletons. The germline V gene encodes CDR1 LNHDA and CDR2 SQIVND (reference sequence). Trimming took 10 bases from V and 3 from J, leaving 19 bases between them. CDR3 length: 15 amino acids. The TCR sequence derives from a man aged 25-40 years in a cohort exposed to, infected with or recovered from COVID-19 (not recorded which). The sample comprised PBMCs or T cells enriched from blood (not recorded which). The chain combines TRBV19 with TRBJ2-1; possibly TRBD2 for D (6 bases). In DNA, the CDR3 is TGTGCCACCGCCCGGGCGGGAAACATCTACAATGAGCAGTTCTTC. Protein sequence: CATARAGNIYNEQFF.